This TCR beta chain was obtained from a study of T cell clonotyping in hematopoietic cell transplantation. Generated by immunoSEQ multiplex PCR, the TCRdb table keeps only in-frame clones and is missing some. The sample gives tens of thousands of clones, roughly 71% of which show up once; 5% to 6.5% is in the top ten. This sample's time point: recipient sample about 28 days before transplant, after cytoreduction. V lost 0 bases, J lost 2 bases, and 14 bases lay in between. The CDR3 consists of 16 residues. Germline-derived CDR1 and CDR2 are SNHLY and FYNNEI. V gene TRBV2 combines with J gene TRBJ2-7; D is undetermined. The sequence was obtained from a man in his fifties or sixties with myelodysplastic syndrome. Some clones in this sample may be carry-over from other donors' samples. Sequences were derived from peripheral blood mononuclear cells, sampled before stem cell transplant. The CDR3 nucleotides read TGTGCCAGCAGTGAAGCCGAAGGCGAGGTTGCCTACGAGCAGTACTTC. This codes for CASSEAEGEVAYEQYF.